The 19 T cell receptor beta chains given below trace back to one sample, sequenced in a study of cytomegalovirus exposure and HLA in healthy donors. With 60 Vbeta and 13 Jbeta primers, the PCR was carried out. Clones were read by immunoSEQ multiplex PCR, and TCRdb kept only the in-frame ones, dropping some. Of 40,000 to 50,000 clones in the sample, around three quarters were seen once. The material sequenced was PBMCs. These receptors were taken from a man under 40 in good health and CMV-seronegative.

The V gene is TRBV5-6, the J gene TRBJ2-3; D is ambiguous. The ends were cut back, 0 bases at V and 4 bases at J, with 9 bases in the middle. Germline assignment: CDR1 SGHDT and CDR2 YYEEEE. The CDR3 extends over 14 amino acids. Written as DNA, the CDR3 is TGTGCCAGCAGCTTGGGGCGGAGATCAGATACGCAGTATTTT. This encodes CASSLGRRSDTQYF.

In this sample, this clone turned up a few times. This chain joins TRBV5-1 and TRBJ2-2; 11 bases are shared with TRBD2. The CDR3 is made up of 15 amino acids. Germline CDR1 is SGHRS and CDR2 is YFSETQ. Trimming cost V 2 bases and J 4 bases; bases outside gene matches: 1. CDR3 region: CASSLLAGVTGELFF. The CDR3 DNA reads TGCGCCAGCAGCTTACTAGCGGGAGTCACCGGGGAGCTGTTTTTT.

V is TRBV6-5 and J is TRBJ2-3, with TRBD2 identical over 8 bases. Unmatched junction bases numbered 4, after V lost 5 bases and J lost 0 bases. CDR1 is MNHEY and CDR2 is SVGAGI in the germline V gene. CDR3 length: 15 residues. This CDR3 is CASSPIAGSTDTQYF. DNA of the CDR3: TGTGCCAGCAGTCCCATAGCGGGGAGCACAGATACGCAGTATTTT.

The chain recombines TRBV5-1 with TRBJ2-3; TRBD2 agrees at 7 bases. CDR1 is SGHRS and CDR2 is YFSETQ in the germline V gene. The CDR3 has 15 residues. J gave up 2 bases and V 4 bases, and 7 bases lay outside the gene matches. CDR3 in DNA: TGCGCCAGCAGCAGGAGCGGGATTCACACAGATACGCAGTATTTT. This encodes CASSRSGIHTDTQYF.

The chain joins TRBV5-1 to TRBJ1-5; D uncertain. The V and J ends lost 2 bases and 3 bases respectively, with 21 bases between them. CDR3 size: 18 residues. Germline V lookup: CDR1 SGHRS, CDR2 YFSETQ. CDR3 nucleotides: TGCGCCAGCAGCTTAGCCCCTGTCGACTCAAGTACCAATCAGCCCCAGCATTTT. This codes for CASSLAPVDSSTNQPQHF.

The chain links TRBV5-1 to TRBJ1-2, with D possibly TRBD1 on 6 matching bases. The ends were cut back, 0 bases at V and 2 bases at J, with 8 bases in the middle. The length of the CDR3 is 14 residues. Germline V gene sequence: CDR1 SGHRS, CDR2 YFSETQ. CDR3 sequence reads: CASSLDGGNYGYTF. CDR3 nucleotide sequence: TGCGCCAGCAGCTTGGATGGGGGCAACTATGGCTACACCTTC.

This chain joins TRBV7-6 and TRBJ2-5, with TRBD2 as a possible D gene (5 bases). The germline CDR1 and CDR2 sequences are SGHVS and FNYEAQ. Trimming removed 5 bases from V and 2 bases from J, with 9 bases in between. This CDR3 is built from 13 residues. This CDR3 reads CASSTSGQETQYF. The CDR3 DNA follows: TGTGCCAGCAGCACTTCGGGGCAAGAGACCCAGTACTTC.

This chain connects TRBV19 to TRBJ2-5; D is possibly TRBD2 (5 bases). TRBJ2-7 matches the DNA end more closely, so the J call is doubtful. This CDR3 is built from 14 residues. Germline V gene data show CDR1 as LNHDA and CDR2 as SQIVND (reference sequence). The CDR3 DNA is TGTGCCAGTAGTATGAGCGGCAGCTCCTACGAGCAGTACTTC. It yields the protein CASSMSGSSYEQYF.

The rearrangement joins TRBV19 to TRBJ1-5; a weak D match, TRBD1 (5 bases). Trimming stripped 1 base from V and 1 base from J, with 17 bases between. CDR3 size: 18 residues. Germline loops: CDR1 LNHDA, CDR2 SQIVND (reference sequence). The CDR3 DNA follows: TGTGCCAGTAGTATAGCCGGTAGAGGGGAGGTGAGCAATCAGCCCCAGCATTTT. This encodes CASSIAGRGEVSNQPQHF.

The rearrangement links TRBV6-1 to TRBJ2-7, with 7 bases matching TRBD1. With 4 bases clipped from V and 0 bases from J, the junction kept 6 bases outside the gene matches. The CDR3 is made up of 15 amino acids. The germline CDR1 and CDR2 sequences are MNHNS and SASEGT. CDR3 loop: CASSVRQGASYEQYF. As DNA, the CDR3 is TGTGCCAGCAGTGTCCGACAGGGAGCCTCCTACGAGCAGTACTTC.

V gene TRBV6-5 combines with J gene TRBJ2-1; the match to TRBD1 covers 9 bases. This CDR3 is built from 16 residues. Germline-derived CDR1 and CDR2 are MNHEY and SVGAGI. The V gene end was trimmed by 2 bases and the J gene end by 5 bases; junction bases not matched to a gene: 7. CDR3 region: CASSYGTGFGNNEQFF. For the CDR3, the DNA is TGTGCCAGCAGTTACGGGACAGGGTTTGGAAACAATGAGCAGTTCTTC.

The chain combines TRBV4-1 with TRBJ2-7; D may be TRBD2 (5 bases). CDR1 is MGHRA, CDR2 YSYEKL, per germline. The CDR3 contains 15 residues. V was clipped by 2 bases and J by 3 bases, with 14 bases between them. This chain's CDR3 is CASSQRGSQFYEQYF. DNA of the CDR3: TGCGCCAGCAGCCAACGCGGGTCCCAATTCTACGAGCAGTACTTC.

This rearrangement joins TRBV11-2 to TRBJ2-7; D is uncertain. CDR1 is SGHAT, CDR2 FQNNGV, per germline. CDR3 size: 16 residues. V lost 0 bases and J 1 base, leaving 13 bases between the germline ends. The CDR3 loop reads CASSLDRRDISYEQYF. CDR3 in DNA: TGTGCCAGCAGCTTAGATAGGCGTGACATATCCTACGAGCAGTACTTC.

This clone occurred a few times. The genes are TRBV5-1 and TRBJ2-7, with 16 bases that match TRBD2. The CDR3 is made up of 17 amino acids. The germline CDR1 and CDR2 sequences are SGHRS and YFSETQ. V was clipped by 3 bases and J by 2 bases; unmatched bases: 5. Here the CDR3 DNA reads TGCGCCAGCAGCTCGGGACTAGCGGGAGGGATCGCCTACGAGCAGTACTTC. Translating gives CASSSGLAGGIAYEQYF. The whole variable domain, remainder taken from reference TRBV5-1 and TRBJ2-7, is KAGVTQTPRYLIKTRGQQVTLSCSPISGHRSVSWYQQTPGQGLQFLFEYFSETQRNKGNFPGRFSGRQFSNSRSEMNVSTLELGDSALYLCASSSGLAGGIAYEQYFGPGTRLTVT.

The chain combines TRBV5-6 with TRBJ1-2; 8 nucleotides line up with TRBD1. Per germline, CDR1 SGHDT and CDR2 YYEEEE. Germline trimming cut 4 bases from V and 3 bases from J; bases unmatched to any gene: 11. This CDR3 is built from 16 residues. The CDR3 loop reads CASSRNDLTGDYGYTF. CDR3 bases: TGTGCCAGCAGCCGGAACGATTTGACAGGGGACTATGGCTACACCTTC.

The chain is built from TRBV2 and TRBJ2-7, with D unresolved. The germline gives CDR1 SNHLY, CDR2 FYNNEI. V shed 7 bases and J shed 2 bases, with 12 bases lying between them. The CDR3 spans 13 residues. CDR3 loop: CASKRYLTYEQYF. The CDR3 DNA reads as TGTGCCAGCAAGAGGTACTTAACCTACGAGCAGTACTTC.

The chain couples TRBV19 to TRBJ2-1; TRBD2 matches 7 bases. Per germline, CDR1 LNHDA and CDR2 SQIVND (reference sequence). The CDR3 is 16 residues long. V shed 6 bases and J 5 bases; nucleotides not matched to a gene: 13. CDR3 DNA sequence: TGTGCCAGTAGCTCTGGGCGGGAGTTGACGCACAATGAGCAGTTCTTC. Its translation: CASSSGRELTHNEQFF.

The gene calls are TRBV6-5 and TRBJ2-5; weak D call: TRBD2 (5 bases). The last part of the DNA fits TRBJ2-7 better; the J call may be wrong. The CDR3 has 14 amino acids. The V gene's germline CDR1 is MNHEY and CDR2 SVGAGI. The CDR3 DNA follows: TGTGCCAGCAGTTACTCGACGACTATCTACGAGCAGTACTTC. This sequence encodes CASSYSTTIYEQYF.

The chain uses TRBV11-2 and TRBJ2-3, with 7 bases matching TRBD2. From germline, CDR1 is SGHAT and CDR2 FQNNGV. V dropped 2 bases and J dropped 8; count of bases not matched to a gene: 4. The CDR3 consists of 13 residues. DNA of the CDR3: TGTGCCAGCAGCTTACGGGAGGCAGGTACGCAGTATTTT. Encoded protein: CASSLREAGTQYF.